This T cell receptor beta chain was sequenced during a study of T cell responses to AZD1222 COVID-19 vaccine. Of note for this clone: Antigen specificity is unknown.

V was trimmed by 4 bases and J by 8 bases, leaving 15 bases between them. The CDR3 contains 14 residues. Germline-derived CDR1 and CDR2 are SGHRS and YFSETQ. Study-wide points: Females made up more of the donors, who were largely white British, and clonal diversity may have come out too low. Recipients of AZD1222 seropositive at baseline numbered only five or six. Spike-specific TCR breadth and depth were elevated following two AZD1222 doses.

This table comes from immunoSEQ multiplex PCR, and its TCRdb copy is limited to in-frame clones, with some not included. The sample comprises some 170,000 clones, 90% to 95% of which are singletons, and over 0.7% rests with the top ten. This receptor was identified in an adult in good health. The gene calls are TRBV5-1 and TRBJ1-4, with D possibly being TRBD1 (6 bases). The sample in question was peripheral blood, obtained on day 0 of AZD1222 vaccination. The CDR3 DNA sequence: TGCGCCAGCAGCGCGGGGGGCGCGGGAGAAAAACTGTTTTTT. It encodes CASSAGGAGEKLFF.